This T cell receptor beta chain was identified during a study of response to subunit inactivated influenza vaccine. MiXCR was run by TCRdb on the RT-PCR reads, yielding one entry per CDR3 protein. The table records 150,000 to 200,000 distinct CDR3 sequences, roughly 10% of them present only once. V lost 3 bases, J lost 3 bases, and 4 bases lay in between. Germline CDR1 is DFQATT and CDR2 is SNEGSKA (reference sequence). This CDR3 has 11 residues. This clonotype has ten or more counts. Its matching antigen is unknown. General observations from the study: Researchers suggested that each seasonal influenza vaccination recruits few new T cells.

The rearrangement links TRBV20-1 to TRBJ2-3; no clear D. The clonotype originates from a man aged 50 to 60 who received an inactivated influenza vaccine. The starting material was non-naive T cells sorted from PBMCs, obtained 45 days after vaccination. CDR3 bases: TGCAGTGCTAGGCCAACAGATACGCAGTATTTT. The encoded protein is CSARPTDTQYF.